These T cell receptor beta chains were read from a single sample in a study of resident and recirculating memory T cells in vitiligo. The table came from immunoSEQ multiplex PCR; TCRdb's copy has only in-frame clones and leaves some out. The sample contains 65,000 to 80,000 clones, about 91% of which appear only once. The specimen was blood. The receptors shown here come from a male donor with vitiligo. Both conserved end residues are trimmed from each CDR3.

TRBV5-1,ASSAGGTANYGYT
TRBV4-1,ASLGAGGPGELF
TRBV10-3,AILSTQEADTQY
TRBV18,ASSTGTSVNLRDTQY
TRBV10-2,ASSEAPEGSYEQY
TRBV28,ASSPPSANYGYT
TRBV28,ASSNRDRGY
TRBV18,ASSPKGAGSTDTQY
TRBV10-1,ASSESTDRGIYGYT
TRBV15,ATSTPLIAGNEQF
TRBV5-5,ASSLTGENYNEQF
TRBV5-6,ASSFRSGWNTEAF
TRBV28,ASSAWGDRATTEAF
TRBV4-3,ASSQDRLADTDTQY
TRBV2,ASSDPTGVAF
TRBV9,ASSATERTIY
TRBV5-4,ASSRGDEQY
TRBV6-5,ASSYDVGGNEQY
TRBV28,ASSPGGGVILYGYT
TRBV9,ASGWGRGDYPYNEQF
TRBV4-1,ASSQFNSRLAGSYEQY
TRBV30,AWSPGTSSETQY
TRBV5-6,ASSLGTSGFPRDEQF
TRBV29-1,SVGAYEQF
TRBV7-3,ASSFRDRAYNEQF
TRBV28,ASSRTGGPRGYT
TRBV19,ASSIGTGGYEQY
TRBV6-6,ASSSGSGNEQF
TRBV7-9,ASSLGGPSNQPQH
TRBV5-1,ASSLQGQAGEKLF
TRBV20-1,SALSYYGYT
TRBV9,ASSVGVDAGYQPQH
TRBV9,ASSVVLAGMDYNEQF
TRBV5-1,ASSLAPRGSGNTIY
TRBV9,ASSVDVGQHEQF
TRBV7-9,ASSLLLDYNEQF
TRBV10-3,AISESLLAETQY
TRBV27,ASRPRQGVNQPQH
TRBV4-1,ASSQAPLAGGFYEQY
TRBV11-2,ASSSLAGWGTDTQY
TRBV27,ASSYSSRYNEQF
TRBV28,ASSFHLTGGGSNQPQH
TRBV6-5,ASSYEDRGGYGYT
TRBV28,ASTVTGVAYNEQF
TRBV4-3,ASSQDSGNEQF
TRBV30,AWSDYARTGKTEAF
TRBV7-9,ASSLAGTGGNGYT
TRBV7-9,ASSPQLGGFKNTEAF
TRBV7-9,ASSFSGVEPQH
TRBV27,ASSLGQFYGYT
TRBV28,ASTQLAGQPETQY
TRBV7-2,ASSLRLGEIKNIQY
TRBV6-5,ASSYSKFGRYEQY
TRBV27,ASSFPAGGGGELF
TRBV9,ASSIGRLAGTDTQY